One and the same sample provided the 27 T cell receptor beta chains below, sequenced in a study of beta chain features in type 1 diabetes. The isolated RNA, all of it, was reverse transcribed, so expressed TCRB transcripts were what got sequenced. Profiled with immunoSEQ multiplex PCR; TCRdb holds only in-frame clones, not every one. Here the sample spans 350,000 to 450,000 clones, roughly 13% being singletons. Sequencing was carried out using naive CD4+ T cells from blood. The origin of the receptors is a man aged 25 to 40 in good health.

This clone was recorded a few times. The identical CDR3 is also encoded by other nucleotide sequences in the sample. The CDR3 protein is CASSLEGTDTQYF. CDR3 in DNA: TGCGCCAGCAGCTTGGAGGGCACAGATACGCAGTATTTT. The rearrangement joins TRBV5-1 to TRBJ2-3; D remains unclear. Trimming removed 0 bases from V and 1 base from J, with 3 bases in between. Germline loops: CDR1 SGHRS, CDR2 YFSETQ. This CDR3 is 13 amino acids long.

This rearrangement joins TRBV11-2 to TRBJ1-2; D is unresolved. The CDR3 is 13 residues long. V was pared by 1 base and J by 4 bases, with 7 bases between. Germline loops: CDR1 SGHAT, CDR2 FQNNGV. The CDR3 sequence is CASSLGLSYGYTF. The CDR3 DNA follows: TGTGCCAGCAGCTTAGGACTGTCCTATGGCTACACCTTC.

CDR3 bases: TGTGCCAGCAGCGTCGACAGGATCTCTGGAAACACCATATATTTT. Translated: CASSVDRISGNTIYF. The chain uses TRBV9 and TRBJ1-3, with D perhaps TRBD1 (6 bases). Trimming removed 2 bases from V and 0 bases from J, with 9 bases in between. Germline-derived CDR1 and CDR2 are SGDLS and YYNGEE. The CDR3 loop spans 15 amino acids.

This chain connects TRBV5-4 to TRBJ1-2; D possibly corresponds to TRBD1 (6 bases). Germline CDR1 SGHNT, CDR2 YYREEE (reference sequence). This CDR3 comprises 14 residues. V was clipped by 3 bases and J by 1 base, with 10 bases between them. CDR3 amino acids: CASSSRQDNYGYTF. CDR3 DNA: TGTGCCAGCAGCTCAAGACAGGATAACTATGGCTACACCTTC.

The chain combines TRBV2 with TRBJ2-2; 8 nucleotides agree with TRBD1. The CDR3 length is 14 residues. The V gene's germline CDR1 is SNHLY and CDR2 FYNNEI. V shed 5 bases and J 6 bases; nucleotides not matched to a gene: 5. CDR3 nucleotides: TGTGCCAGCAGTATGGACAGGGCTTCCGGGGAGCTGTTTTTT. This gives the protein CASSMDRASGELFF.

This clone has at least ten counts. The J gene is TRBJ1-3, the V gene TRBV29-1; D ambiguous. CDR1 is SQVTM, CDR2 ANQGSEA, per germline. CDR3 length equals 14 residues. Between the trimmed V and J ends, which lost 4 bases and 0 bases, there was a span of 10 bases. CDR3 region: CSVVSGYSGNTIYF. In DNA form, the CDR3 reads TGCAGCGTTGTCTCAGGATACTCTGGAAACACCATATATTTT.

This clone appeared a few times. The CDR3 sequence: CASSQASGYGTLAKNIQYF. The CDR3 DNA sequence: TGCGCCAGCAGCCAAGCGAGCGGGTACGGGACTTTAGCCAAAAACATTCAGTACTTC. This chain connects TRBV4-1 to TRBJ2-4, with D possibly TRBD2 on 6 matching bases. The CDR3 is 19 residues long. CDR1 is MGHRA and CDR2 is YSYEKL in the germline V gene. V was pared by 1 base and J by 0 bases, with 19 bases between.

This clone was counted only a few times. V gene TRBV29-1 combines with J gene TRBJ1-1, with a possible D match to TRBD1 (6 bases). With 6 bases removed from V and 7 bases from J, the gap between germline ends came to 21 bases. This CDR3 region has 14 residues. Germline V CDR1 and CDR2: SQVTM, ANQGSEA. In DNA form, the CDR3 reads TGCAGCGTCGAAACCCACTCCCGGACAGTTGAAGCTTTCTTT. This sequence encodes CSVETHSRTVEAFF. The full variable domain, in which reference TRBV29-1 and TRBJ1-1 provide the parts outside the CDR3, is SAVISQKPSRDICQRGTSLTIQCQVDSQVTMMFWYRQQPGQSLTLIATANQGSEATYESGFVIDKFPISRPNLTFSTLTVSNMSPEDSSIYLCSVETHSRTVEAFFGQGTRLTVV.

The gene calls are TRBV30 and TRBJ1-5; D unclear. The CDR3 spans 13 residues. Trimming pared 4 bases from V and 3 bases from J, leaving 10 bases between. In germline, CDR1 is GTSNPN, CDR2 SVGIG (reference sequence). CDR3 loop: CAWNAGPNQPQHF. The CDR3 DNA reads TGTGCCTGGAACGCGGGCCCCAATCAGCCCCAGCATTTT.

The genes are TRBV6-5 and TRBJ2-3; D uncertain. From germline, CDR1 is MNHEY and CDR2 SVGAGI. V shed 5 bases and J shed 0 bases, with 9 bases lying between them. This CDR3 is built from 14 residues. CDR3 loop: CASSVPFSTDTQYF. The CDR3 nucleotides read TGTGCCAGCAGTGTACCATTTAGCACAGATACGCAGTATTTT.

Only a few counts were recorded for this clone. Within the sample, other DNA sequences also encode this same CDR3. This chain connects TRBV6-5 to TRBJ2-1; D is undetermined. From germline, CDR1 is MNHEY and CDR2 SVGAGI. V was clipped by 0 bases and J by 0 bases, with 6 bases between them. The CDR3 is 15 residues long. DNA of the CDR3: TGTGCCAGCAGTTACTCTGGCGGCTCCTACAATGAGCAGTTCTTC. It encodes CASSYSGGSYNEQFF.

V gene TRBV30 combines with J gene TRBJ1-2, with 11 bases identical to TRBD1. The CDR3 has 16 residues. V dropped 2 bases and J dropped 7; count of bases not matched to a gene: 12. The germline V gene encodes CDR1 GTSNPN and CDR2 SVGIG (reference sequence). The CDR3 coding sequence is TGTGCCTGGAGTAATCAACAGGGACAGGGGGAAGGTGGCTACACCTTC. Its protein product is CAWSNQQGQGEGGYTF. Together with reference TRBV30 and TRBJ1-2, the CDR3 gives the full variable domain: SQTIHQWPATLVQPVGSPLSLECTVEGTSNPNLYWYRQAAGRGLQLLFYSVGIGQISSEVPQNLSASRPQDRQFILSSKKLLLSDSGFYLCAWSNQQGQGEGGYTFGSGTRLTVV.

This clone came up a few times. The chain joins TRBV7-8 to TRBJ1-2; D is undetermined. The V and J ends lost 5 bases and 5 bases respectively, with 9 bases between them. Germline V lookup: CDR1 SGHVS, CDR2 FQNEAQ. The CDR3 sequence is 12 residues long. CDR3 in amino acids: CASSGGIYGYTF. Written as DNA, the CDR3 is TGTGCCAGCAGCGGTGGAATTTATGGCTACACCTTC.

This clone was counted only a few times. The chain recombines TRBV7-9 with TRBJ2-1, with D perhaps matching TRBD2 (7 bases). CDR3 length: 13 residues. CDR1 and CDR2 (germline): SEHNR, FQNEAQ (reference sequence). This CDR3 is CAGRGDSRNEQFF. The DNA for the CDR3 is TGTGCGGGGAGGGGGGATTCACGGAATGAGCAGTTCTTC.

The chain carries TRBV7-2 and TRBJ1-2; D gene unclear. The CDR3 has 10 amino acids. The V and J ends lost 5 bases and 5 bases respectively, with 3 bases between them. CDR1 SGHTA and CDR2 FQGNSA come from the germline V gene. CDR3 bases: TGTGCCAGCAGCGCTTATGGCTACACCTTC. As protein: CASSAYGYTF. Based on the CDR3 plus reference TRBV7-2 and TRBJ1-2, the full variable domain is GAGVSQSPSNKVTEKGKDVELRCDPISGHTALYWYRQSLGQGLEFLIYFQGNSAPDKSGLPSDRFSAERTGGSVSTLTIQRTQQEDSAVYLCASSAYGYTFGSGTRLTVV.

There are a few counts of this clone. In nucleotides, the CDR3 is TGTGCCAGCAGCCTTGGACGGACTAGCACAGATACGCAGTATTTT. Protein: CASSLGRTSTDTQYF. The rearrangement links TRBV9 to TRBJ2-3; the D gene is possibly TRBD2 (5 bases). V shed 4 bases and J shed 0 bases, with 12 bases lying between them. The CDR3 loop spans 15 amino acids. In germline, CDR1 is SGDLS, CDR2 YYNGEE.

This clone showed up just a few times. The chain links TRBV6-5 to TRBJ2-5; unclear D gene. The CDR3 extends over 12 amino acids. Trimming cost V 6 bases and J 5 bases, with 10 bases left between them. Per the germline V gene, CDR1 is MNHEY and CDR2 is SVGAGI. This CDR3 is CASSLSGETQYF. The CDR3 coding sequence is TGTGCCAGCAGCCTAAGTGGGGAGACCCAGTACTTC.

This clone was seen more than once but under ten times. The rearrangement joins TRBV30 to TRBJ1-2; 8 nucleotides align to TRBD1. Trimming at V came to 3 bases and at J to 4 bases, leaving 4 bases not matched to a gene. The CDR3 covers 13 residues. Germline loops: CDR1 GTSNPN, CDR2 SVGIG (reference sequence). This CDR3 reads CAWRTGGSYGYTF. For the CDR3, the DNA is TGTGCCTGGAGAACAGGGGGTAGCTATGGCTACACCTTC.

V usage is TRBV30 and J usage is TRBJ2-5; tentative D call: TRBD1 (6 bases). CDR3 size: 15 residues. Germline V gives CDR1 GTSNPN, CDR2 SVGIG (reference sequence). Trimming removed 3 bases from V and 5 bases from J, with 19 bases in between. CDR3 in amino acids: CAWRDIGGRGETQYF. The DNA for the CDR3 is TGTGCCTGGAGGGATATTGGGGGCCGTGGGGAGACCCAGTACTTC.

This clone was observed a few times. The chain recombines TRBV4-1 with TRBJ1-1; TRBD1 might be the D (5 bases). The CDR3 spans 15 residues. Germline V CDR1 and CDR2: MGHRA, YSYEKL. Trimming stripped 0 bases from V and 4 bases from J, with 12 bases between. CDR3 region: CASSQDTSGGTEAFF. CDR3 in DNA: TGCGCCAGCAGCCAAGATACCTCCGGGGGCACTGAAGCTTTCTTT.

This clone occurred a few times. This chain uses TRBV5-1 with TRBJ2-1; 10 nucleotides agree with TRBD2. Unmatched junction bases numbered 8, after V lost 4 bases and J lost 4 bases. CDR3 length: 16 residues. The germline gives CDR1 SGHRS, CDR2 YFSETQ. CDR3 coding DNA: TGCGCCAGCAGCGCCCTTCTAGCGGGAGCTTACAATGAGCAGTTCTTC. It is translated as CASSALLAGAYNEQFF.

The CDR3 nucleotides are TGTGCCAGCAGCCAGAGCGGGAGGGCCTCCGGGGAGCTGTTTTTT. This codes for CASSQSGRASGELFF. The J gene is TRBJ2-2, the V gene TRBV7-2, with 10 bases identical to TRBD2. Per germline, CDR1 SGHTA and CDR2 FQGNSA. Trimming removed 5 bases from V and 6 bases from J; junction bases left unmatched: 6. The CDR3 totals 15 residues.

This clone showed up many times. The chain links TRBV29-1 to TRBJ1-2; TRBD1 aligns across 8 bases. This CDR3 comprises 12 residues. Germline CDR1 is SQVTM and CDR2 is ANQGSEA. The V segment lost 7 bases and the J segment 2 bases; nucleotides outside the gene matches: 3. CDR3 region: CSATGGNYGYTF. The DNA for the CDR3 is TGCAGCGCAACAGGGGGAAACTATGGCTACACCTTC.

The CDR3 DNA is TGTGCCAGCAGCTCCCAGGTCAGGAACACTGAAGCTTTCTTT. Its translation: CASSSQVRNTEAFF. The chain is built from TRBV5-4 and TRBJ1-1; no clear D gene. Germline V gene sequence: CDR1 SGHNT, CDR2 YYREEE (reference sequence). V was clipped by 3 bases and J by 1 base, with 10 bases between them. This CDR3 contains 14 residues.

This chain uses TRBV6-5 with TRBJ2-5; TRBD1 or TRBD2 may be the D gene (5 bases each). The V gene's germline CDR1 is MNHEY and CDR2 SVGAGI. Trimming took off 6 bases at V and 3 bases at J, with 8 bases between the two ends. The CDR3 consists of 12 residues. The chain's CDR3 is CASSRGEETQYF. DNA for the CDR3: TGTGCCAGCAGCAGAGGGGAAGAGACCCAGTACTTC.

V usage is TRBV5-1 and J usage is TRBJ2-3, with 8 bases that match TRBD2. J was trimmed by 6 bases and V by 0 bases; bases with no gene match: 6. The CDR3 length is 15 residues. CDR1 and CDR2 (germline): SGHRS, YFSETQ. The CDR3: CASSLAAGGTDTQYF. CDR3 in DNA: TGCGCCAGCAGCTTGGCTGCGGGAGGTACTGATACGCAGTATTTT.

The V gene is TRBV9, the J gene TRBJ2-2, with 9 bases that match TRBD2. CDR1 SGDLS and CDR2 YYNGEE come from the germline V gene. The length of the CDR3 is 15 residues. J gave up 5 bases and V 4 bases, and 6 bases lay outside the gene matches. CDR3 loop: CASSFSGSLTGELFF. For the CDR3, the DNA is TGTGCCAGCAGCTTTAGCGGGAGTTTGACCGGGGAGCTGTTTTTT.